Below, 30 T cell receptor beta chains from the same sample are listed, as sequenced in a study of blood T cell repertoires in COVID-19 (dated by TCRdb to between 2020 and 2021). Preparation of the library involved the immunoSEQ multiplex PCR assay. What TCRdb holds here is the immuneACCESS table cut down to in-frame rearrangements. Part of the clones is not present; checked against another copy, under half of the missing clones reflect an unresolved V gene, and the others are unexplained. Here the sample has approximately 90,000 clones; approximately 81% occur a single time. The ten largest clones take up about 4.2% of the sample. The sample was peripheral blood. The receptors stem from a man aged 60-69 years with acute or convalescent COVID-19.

The CDR3 region is CASSPGVATNEKLFF. The DNA of the CDR3 is TGTGCCAGCTCACCGGGAGTTGCAACTAATGAAAAACTGTTTTTT. The rearrangement joins TRBV18 to TRBJ1-4; D not resolved. Trimming shortened V by 3 bases and J by 0 bases, and 8 bases separated the two germline ends. The CDR3 covers 15 residues. The germline V gene encodes CDR1 KGHSH and CDR2 LQKENI.

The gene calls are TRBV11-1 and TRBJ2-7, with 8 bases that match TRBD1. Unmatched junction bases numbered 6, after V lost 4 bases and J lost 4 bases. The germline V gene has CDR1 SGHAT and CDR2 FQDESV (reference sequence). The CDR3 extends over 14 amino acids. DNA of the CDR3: TGTGCCAGCAGCTACCGGGACAGGAGGTACGAGCAGTACTTC. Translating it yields CASSYRDRRYEQYF.

CDR3 sequence reads: CASSLAVGGGGNQPQHF. The CDR3 DNA reads TGTGCCAGCAGCTTAGCTGTGGGGGGGGGAGGCAATCAGCCCCAGCATTTT. This chain uses TRBV7-6 with TRBJ1-5; possibly TRBD1 for D (5 bases). Trimming removed 0 bases from V and 2 bases from J, with 14 bases in between. The CDR3 sequence is 17 residues long. Germline CDR1 reads SGHVS; CDR2 reads FNYEAQ.

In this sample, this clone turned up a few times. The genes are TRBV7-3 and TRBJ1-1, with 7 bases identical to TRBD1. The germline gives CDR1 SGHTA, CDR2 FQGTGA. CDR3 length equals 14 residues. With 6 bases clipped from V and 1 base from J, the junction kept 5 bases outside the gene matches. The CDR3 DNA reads TGTGCCAGCAGTTCAACAGGGGCGAACACTGAAGCTTTCTTT. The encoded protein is CASSSTGANTEAFF.

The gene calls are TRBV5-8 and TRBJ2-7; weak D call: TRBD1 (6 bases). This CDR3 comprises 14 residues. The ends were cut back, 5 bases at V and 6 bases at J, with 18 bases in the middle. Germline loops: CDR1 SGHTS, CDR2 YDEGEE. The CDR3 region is CASRPIGTRGEQYF. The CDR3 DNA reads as TGTGCCAGCAGGCCGATAGGGACAAGAGGCGAGCAGTACTTC.

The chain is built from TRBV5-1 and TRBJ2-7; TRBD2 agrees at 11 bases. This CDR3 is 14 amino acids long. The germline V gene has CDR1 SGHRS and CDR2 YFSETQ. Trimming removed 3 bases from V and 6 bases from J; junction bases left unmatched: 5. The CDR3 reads CASSSPGTSGEQYF. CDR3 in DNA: TGCGCCAGCAGCTCTCCCGGGACTAGCGGCGAGCAGTACTTC.

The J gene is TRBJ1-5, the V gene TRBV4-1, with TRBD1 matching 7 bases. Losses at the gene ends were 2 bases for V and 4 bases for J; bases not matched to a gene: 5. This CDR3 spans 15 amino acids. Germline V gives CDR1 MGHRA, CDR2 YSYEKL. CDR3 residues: CASSQHRDSNQPQHF. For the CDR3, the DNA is TGCGCCAGCAGCCAACACCGGGACAGTAATCAGCCCCAGCATTTT.

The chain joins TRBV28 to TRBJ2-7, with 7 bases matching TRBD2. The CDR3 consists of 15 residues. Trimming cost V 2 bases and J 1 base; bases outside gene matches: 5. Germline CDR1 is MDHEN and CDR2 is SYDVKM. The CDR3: CASSLGGRGSYEQYF. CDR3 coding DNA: TGTGCCAGCAGTTTAGGCGGGAGAGGGTCCTACGAGCAGTACTTC.

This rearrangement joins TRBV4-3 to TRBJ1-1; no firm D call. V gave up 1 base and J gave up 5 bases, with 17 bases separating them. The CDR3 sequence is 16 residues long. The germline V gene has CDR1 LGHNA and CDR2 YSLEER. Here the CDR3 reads CASSQGNYRAGTEAFF. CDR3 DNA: TGCGCCAGCAGCCAAGGTAATTACAGAGCCGGAACTGAAGCTTTCTTT.

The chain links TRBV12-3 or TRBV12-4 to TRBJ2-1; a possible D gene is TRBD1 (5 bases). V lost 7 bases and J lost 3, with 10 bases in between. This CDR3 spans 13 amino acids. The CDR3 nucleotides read TGTGCCAGCACCCTAGGACACTACAATGAGCAGTTCTTC. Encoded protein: CASTLGHYNEQFF.

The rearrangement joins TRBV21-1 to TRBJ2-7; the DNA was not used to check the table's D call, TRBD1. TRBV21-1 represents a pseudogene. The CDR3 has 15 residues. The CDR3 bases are TGTGCCAGCAGCGGATCTCAGACACGCGCCTACGAGCAGTACTTC. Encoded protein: CASSGSQTRAYEQYF.

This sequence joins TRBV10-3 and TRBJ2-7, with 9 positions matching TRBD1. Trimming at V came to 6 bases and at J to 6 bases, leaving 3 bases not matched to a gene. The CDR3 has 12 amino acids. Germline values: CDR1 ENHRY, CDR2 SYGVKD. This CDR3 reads CAISSGQGEQYF. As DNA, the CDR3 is TGTGCCATCAGCTCGGGACAGGGCGAGCAGTACTTC.

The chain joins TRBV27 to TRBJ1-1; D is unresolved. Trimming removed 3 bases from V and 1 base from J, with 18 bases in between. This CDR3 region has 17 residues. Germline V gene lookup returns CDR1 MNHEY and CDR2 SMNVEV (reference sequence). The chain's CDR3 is CASSFLGGRVSNTEAFF. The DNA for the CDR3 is TGTGCCAGCAGTTTCCTCGGAGGCCGGGTATCGAACACTGAAGCTTTCTTT.

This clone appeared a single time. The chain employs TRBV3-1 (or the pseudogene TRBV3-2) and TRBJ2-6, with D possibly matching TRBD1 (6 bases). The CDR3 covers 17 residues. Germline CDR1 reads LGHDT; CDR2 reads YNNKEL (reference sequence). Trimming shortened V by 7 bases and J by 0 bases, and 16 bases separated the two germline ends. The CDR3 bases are TGTGCCAGCAAACCCAGGGGCGATAGCTCTGGGGCCAACGTCCTGACTTTC. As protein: CASKPRGDSSGANVLTF.

The CDR3 DNA reads as TGTGCCAGCAGTTTGGGAGCGTCAGCGGGGGAAAACATTCAGTACTTC. Amino acids: CASSLGASAGENIQYF. The chain carries TRBV6-2 or TRBV6-3 and TRBJ2-4, with TRBD2 matching over 8 bases. Germline V lookup: CDR1 MNHEY, CDR2 SVGEGT. V was pared by 4 bases and J by 5 bases, with 10 bases of the junction left unmatched. This CDR3 contains 16 residues.

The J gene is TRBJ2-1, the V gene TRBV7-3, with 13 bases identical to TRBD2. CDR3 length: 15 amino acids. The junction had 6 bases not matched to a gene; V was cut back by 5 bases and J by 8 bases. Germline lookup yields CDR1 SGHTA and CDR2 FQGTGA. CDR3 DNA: TGTGCCAGCAGCCCCGGGACTAGCGGGAAGGATGAGCAGTTCTTC. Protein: CASSPGTSGKDEQFF. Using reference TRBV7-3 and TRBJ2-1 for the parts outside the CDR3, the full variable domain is GAGVSQTPSNKVTEKGKYVELRCDPISGHTALYWYRQSLGQGPEFLIYFQGTGAADDSGLPNDRFFAVRPEGSVSTLKIQRTERGDSAVYLCASSPGTSGKDEQFFGPGTRLTVL.

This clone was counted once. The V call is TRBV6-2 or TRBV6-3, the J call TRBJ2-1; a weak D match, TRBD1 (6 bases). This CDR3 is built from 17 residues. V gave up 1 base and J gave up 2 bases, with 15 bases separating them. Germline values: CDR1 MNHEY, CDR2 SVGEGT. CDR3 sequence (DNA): TGTGCCAGCAGTTACTATCCCCAGGGGTCTCCCTACAATGAGCAGTTCTTC. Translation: CASSYYPQGSPYNEQFF.

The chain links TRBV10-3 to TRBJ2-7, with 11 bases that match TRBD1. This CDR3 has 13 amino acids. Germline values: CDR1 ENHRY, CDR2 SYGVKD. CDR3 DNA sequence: TGTGCTATTTCGGGACAGGGGGCCTACGAGCAGTACTTC. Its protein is CAISGQGAYEQYF.

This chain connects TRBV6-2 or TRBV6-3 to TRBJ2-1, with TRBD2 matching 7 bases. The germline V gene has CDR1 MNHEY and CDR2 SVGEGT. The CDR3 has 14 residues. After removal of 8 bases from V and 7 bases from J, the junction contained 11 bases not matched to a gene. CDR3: CASRPAGAWNEQFF. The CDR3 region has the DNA TGTGCCAGCCGCCCGGCGGGAGCGTGGAATGAGCAGTTCTTC.

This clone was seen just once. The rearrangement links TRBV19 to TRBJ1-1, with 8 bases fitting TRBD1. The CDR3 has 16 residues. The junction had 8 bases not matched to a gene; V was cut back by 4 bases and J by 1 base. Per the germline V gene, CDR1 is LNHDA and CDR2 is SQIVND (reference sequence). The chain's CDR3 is CASSTQGQGENTEAFF. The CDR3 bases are TGTGCCAGTAGTACCCAAGGACAGGGCGAGAACACTGAAGCTTTCTTT.

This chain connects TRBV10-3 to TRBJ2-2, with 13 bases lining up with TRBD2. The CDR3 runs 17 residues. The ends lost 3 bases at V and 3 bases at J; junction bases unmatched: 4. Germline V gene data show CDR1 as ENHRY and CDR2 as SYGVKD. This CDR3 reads CAISDLTSGRYTGELFF. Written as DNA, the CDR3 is TGTGCCATCAGTGACTTGACTAGCGGGAGGTACACCGGGGAGCTGTTTTTT.

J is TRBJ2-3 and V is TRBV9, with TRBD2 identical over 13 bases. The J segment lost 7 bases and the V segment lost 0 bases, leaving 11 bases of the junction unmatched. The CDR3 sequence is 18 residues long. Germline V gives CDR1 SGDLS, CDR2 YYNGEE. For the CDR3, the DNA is TGTGCCAGCAGCGTAGGTGGACTAGCGGGGGCCCAACGCTATACGCAGTATTTT. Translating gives CASSVGGLAGAQRYTQYF.

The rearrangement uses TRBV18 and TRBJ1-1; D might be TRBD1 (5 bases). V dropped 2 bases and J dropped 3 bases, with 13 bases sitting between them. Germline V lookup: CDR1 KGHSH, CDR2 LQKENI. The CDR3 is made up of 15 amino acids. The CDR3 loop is CASSPETVTYTEAFF. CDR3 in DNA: TGTGCCAGCTCACCAGAGACAGTCACGTACACTGAAGCTTTCTTT.

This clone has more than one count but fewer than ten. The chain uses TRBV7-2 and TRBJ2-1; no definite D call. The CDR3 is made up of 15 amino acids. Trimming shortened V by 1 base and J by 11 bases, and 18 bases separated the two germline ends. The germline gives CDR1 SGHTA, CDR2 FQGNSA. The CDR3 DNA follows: TGTGCCAGCAGCTTAGAAAATTTACATCAGCGAAAGCAGTTCTTC. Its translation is CASSLENLHQRKQFF.

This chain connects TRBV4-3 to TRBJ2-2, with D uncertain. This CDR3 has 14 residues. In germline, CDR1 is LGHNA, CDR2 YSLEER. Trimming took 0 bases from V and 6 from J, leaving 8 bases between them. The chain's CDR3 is CASSQDEVAGELFF. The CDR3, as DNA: TGCGCCAGCAGCCAAGATGAGGTAGCCGGGGAGCTGTTTTTT.

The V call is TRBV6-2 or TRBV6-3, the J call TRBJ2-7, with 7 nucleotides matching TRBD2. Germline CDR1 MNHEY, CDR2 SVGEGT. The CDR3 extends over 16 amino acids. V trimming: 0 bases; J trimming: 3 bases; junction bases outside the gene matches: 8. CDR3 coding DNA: TGTGCCAGCAGTTACTCGGCTAGCGGATCCCTCTACGAGCAGTACTTC. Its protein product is CASSYSASGSLYEQYF.

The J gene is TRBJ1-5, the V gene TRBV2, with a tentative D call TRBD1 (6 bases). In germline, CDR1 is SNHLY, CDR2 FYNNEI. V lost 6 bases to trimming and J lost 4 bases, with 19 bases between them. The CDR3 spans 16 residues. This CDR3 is CASSETAGGLNQPQHF. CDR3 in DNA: TGTGCCAGCAGCGAGACCGCCGGGGGGCTTAATCAGCCCCAGCATTTT.

CDR3 nucleotides: TGTGCCAGCAGCTTAGTCGGTTTTCACGAGCAGTACTTC. Its protein product is CASSLVGFHEQYF. The chain combines TRBV11-3 with TRBJ2-7; D is ambiguous. Trimming took off 1 base at V and 5 bases at J, with 9 bases between the two ends. The germline V gene encodes CDR1 SGHNT and CDR2 YENEEA. The CDR3 runs 13 residues.

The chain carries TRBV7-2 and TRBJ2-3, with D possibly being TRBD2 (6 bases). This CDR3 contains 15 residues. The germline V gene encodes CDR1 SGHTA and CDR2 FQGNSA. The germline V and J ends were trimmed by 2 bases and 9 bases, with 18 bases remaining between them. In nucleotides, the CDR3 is TGTGCCAGCAGCTTATGGGACTCCGCCACGGGGACGCAGTATTTT. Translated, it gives CASSLWDSATGTQYF.

CDR3 sequence (DNA): TGTGCCAGCAGTCCAACAGATACGCAGTATTTT. Protein: CASSPTDTQYF. The gene calls are TRBV12-3 or TRBV12-4 and TRBJ2-3; D gene uncertain. The CDR3 is 11 residues long. V was cut by 5 bases and J by 3 bases, with 3 bases left in between.